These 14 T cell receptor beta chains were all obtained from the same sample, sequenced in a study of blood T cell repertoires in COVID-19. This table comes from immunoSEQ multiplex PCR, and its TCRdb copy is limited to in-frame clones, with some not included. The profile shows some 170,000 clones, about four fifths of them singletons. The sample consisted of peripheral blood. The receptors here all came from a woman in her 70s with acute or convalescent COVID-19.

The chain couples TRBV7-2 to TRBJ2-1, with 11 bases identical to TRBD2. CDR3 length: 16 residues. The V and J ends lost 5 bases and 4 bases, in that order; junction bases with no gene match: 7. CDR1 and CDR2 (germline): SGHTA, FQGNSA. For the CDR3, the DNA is TGTGCCAGCAGCCCTAGCGGGGGGAGTATTTACAATGAGCAGTTCTTC. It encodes CASSPSGGSIYNEQFF.

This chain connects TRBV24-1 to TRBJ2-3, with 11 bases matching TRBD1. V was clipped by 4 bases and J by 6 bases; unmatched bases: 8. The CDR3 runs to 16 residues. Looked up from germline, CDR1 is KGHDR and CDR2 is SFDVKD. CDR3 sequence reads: CATSDPGQGAQDTQYF. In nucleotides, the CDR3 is TGTGCCACCAGTGACCCAGGACAGGGGGCGCAGGATACGCAGTATTTT.

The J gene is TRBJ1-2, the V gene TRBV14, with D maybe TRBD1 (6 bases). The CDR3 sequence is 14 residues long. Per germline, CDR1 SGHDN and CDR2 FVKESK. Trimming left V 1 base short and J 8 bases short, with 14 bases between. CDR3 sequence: CASSQVTGTSGYTF. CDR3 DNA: TGTGCCAGCAGCCAAGTAACAGGGACGAGCGGCTACACCTTC. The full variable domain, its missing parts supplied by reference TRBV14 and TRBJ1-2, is EAGVTQFPSHSVIEKGQTVTLRCDPISGHDNLYWYRRVMGKEIKFLLHFVKESKQDESGMPNNRFLAERTGGTYSTLKVQPAELEDSGVYFCASSQVTGTSGYTFGSGTRLTVV.

For the CDR3, the DNA is TGTGCCAGCAGCCAGCGGGGGGGGGCAGATACGCAGTATTTT. It translates to CASSQRGGADTQYF. The chain uses TRBV9 and TRBJ2-3; 10 positions match TRBD2. Germline V gene lookup returns CDR1 SGDLS and CDR2 YYNGEE. CDR3 length: 14 residues. V was clipped by 4 bases and J by 4 bases; unmatched bases: 3.

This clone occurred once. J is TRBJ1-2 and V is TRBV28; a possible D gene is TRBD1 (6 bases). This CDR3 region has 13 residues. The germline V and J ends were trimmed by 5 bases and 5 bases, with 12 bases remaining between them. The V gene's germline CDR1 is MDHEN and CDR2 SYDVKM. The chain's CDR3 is CASSPQGLYGYTF. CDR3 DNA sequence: TGTGCCAGCAGTCCACAGGGTTTGTATGGCTACACCTTC.

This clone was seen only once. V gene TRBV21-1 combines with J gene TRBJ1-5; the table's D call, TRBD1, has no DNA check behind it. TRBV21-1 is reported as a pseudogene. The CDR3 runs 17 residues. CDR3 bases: TGTGCCAGCAGCAAAGCGGGGCACAGGGTAGACAATCAGCCCCAGCATTTT. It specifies CASSKAGHRVDNQPQHF.

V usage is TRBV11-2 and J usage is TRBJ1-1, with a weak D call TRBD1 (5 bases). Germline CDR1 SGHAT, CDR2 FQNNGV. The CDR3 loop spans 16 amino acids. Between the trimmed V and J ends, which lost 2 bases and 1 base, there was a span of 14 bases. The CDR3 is CASSLRVGRANTEAFF. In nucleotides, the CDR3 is TGTGCCAGCAGCTTACGGGTGGGCAGGGCGAACACTGAAGCTTTCTTT.

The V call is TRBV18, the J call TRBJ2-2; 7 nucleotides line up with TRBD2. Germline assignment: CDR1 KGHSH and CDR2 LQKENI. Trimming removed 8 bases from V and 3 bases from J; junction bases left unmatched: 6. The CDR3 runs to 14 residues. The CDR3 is CASKGLADTGELFF. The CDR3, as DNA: TGTGCCAGCAAGGGGCTAGCGGACACCGGGGAGCTGTTTTTT.

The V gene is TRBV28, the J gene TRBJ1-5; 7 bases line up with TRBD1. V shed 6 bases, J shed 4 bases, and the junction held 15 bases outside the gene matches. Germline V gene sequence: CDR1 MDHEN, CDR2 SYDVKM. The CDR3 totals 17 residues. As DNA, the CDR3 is TGTGCCAGCAGACCACGCGTGAACAGGGGCGGTAATCAGCCCCAGCATTTT. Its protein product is CASRPRVNRGGNQPQHF. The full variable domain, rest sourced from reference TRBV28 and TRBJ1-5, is DVKVTQSSRYLVKRTGEKVFLECVQDMDHENMFWYRQDPGLGLRLIYFSYDVKMKEKGDIPEGYSVSREKKERFSLILESASTNQTSMYLCASRPRVNRGGNQPQHFGDGTRLSIL.

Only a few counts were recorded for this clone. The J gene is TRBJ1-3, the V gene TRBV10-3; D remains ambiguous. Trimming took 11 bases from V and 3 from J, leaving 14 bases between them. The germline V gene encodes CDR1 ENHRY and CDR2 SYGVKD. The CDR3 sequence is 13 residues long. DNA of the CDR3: TGTGCCGGAAAACAGCGGATTGGAAACACCATATATTTT. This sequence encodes CAGKQRIGNTIYF.

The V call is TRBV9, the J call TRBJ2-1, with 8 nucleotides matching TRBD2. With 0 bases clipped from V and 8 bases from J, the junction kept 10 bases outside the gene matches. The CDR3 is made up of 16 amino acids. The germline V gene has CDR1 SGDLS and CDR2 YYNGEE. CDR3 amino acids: CASSVGAGGGVDEQFF. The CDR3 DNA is TGTGCCAGCAGCGTAGGGGCGGGAGGTGGTGTGGATGAGCAGTTCTTC.

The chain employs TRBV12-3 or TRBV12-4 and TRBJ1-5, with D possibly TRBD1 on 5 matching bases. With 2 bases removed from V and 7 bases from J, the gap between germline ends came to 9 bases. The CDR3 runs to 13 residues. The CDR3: CASSLQGGQPQHF. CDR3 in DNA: TGTGCCAGCAGTTTACAGGGCGGACAGCCCCAGCATTTT.

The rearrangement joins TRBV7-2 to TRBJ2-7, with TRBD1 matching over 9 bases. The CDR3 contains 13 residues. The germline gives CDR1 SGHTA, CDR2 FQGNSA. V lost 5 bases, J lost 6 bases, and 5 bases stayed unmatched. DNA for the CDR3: TGTGCCAGCAGCGTACAGGGGGCGTTCGAGCAGTACTTC. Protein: CASSVQGAFEQYF.

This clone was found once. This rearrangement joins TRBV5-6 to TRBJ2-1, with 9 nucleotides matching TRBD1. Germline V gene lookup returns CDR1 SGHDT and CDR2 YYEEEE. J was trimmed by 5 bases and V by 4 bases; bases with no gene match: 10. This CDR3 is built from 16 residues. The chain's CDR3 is CASSGRTGAGDNEQFF. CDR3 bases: TGTGCCAGCAGCGGAAGGACAGGGGCGGGGGACAATGAGCAGTTCTTC.